This TCR beta chain emerged from a study of blood T cell repertoires in COVID-19. The data were produced by immunoSEQ multiplex PCR, yet TCRdb's version contains in-frame clones alone and is incomplete. The top ten clones hold about 1.9% of a sample with approximately 200,000 clones, less than 90% of them seen once. The CDR3 has 14 amino acids. V dropped 5 bases and J dropped 2 bases, with 10 bases sitting between them. Germline V gene lookup returns CDR1 SEHNR and CDR2 FQNEAQ (reference sequence). The source is a man between 40 and 49 years old with active or convalescent COVID-19. The rearrangement links TRBV7-9 to TRBJ2-1; D not resolved. Sequenced: peripheral blood. The DNA for the CDR3 is TGTGCCAGCAGCCCCGTAGAGGCCTACAATGAGCAGTTCTTC. Its translation is CASSPVEAYNEQFF.